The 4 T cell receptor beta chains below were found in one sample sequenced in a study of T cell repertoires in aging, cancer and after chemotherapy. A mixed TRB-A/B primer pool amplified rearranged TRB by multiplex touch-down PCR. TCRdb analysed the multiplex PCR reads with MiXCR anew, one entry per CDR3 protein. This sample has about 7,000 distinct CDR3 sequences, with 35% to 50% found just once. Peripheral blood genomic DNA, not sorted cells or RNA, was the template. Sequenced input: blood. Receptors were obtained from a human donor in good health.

CDR3 nucleotide sequence: TGTGCCAGCTCACCACAGGAAAGCACAGATACGCAGTATTTT. Residues: CASSPQESTDTQYF. The V gene is TRBV18, the J gene TRBJ2-3; no reliable D call. The germline V gene encodes CDR1 KGHSH and CDR2 LQKENI. Trimming took off 1 base at V and 0 bases at J, with 5 bases between the two ends. This CDR3 has 14 amino acids.

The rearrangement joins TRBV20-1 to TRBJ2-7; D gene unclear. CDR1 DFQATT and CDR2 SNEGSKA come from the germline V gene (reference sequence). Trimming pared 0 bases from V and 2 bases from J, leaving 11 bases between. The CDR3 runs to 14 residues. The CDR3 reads CSAREERVAYEQYF. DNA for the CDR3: TGCAGTGCTAGAGAAGAACGGGTGGCCTACGAGCAGTACTTC.

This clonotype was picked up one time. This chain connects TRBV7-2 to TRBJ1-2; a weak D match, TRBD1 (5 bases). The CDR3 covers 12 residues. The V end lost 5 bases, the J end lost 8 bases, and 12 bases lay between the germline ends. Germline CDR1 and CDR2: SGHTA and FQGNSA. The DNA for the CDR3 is TGTGCCAGCAGCCACTCGACAGAAGGCTACACCTTC. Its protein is CASSHSTEGYTF.

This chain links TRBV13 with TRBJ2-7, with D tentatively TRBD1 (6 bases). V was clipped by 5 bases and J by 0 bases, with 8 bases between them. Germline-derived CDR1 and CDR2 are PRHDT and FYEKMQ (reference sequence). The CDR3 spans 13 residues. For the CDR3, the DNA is TGTGCCAGCAGCCGAGGGGGCTCCTACGAGCAGTACTTC. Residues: CASSRGGSYEQYF.